The 21 T cell receptor beta chains presented below share a single source sample, sequenced in a study of identical twins. From the 5' RACE reads, TCRdb called clonotypes with MiXCR, one entry per CDR3 protein. Of 420,000 or so distinct CDR3 sequences in the sample, approximately 17% were seen once. The sequencing sample was made of naive T cells sorted from blood. The receptors derive from a man aged 45-65 years in good health.

This clonotype was observed at least ten times. The gene calls are TRBV20-1 and TRBJ2-1, with TRBD2 matching 7 bases. The CDR3 runs 15 residues. With 6 bases clipped from V and 8 bases from J, the junction kept 16 bases outside the gene matches. Germline lookup yields CDR1 DFQATT and CDR2 SNEGSKA (reference sequence). CDR3 amino acids: CSAGFTSANPDEQFF. The CDR3 coding sequence is TGCAGTGCAGGATTTACTAGCGCCAATCCGGATGAGCAGTTCTTC.

This clonotype has a handful of counts. The V gene is TRBV7-9, the J gene TRBJ2-1; perhaps TRBD2 as D (5 bases). V lost 5 bases and J lost 14, with 16 bases in between. Germline V gives CDR1 SEHNR, CDR2 FQNEAQ (reference sequence). This CDR3 region has 12 residues. This CDR3 is CASSPEVAQEFF. The CDR3 coding sequence is TGTGCCAGCAGCCCGGAGGTGGCTCAGGAGTTCTTC.

The chain links TRBV11-1 to TRBJ2-5; D ambiguous. The CDR3 covers 13 residues. CDR1 is SGHAT and CDR2 is FQDESV in the germline V gene (reference sequence). Trimming took off 1 base at V and 5 bases at J, with 8 bases between the two ends. CDR3 region: CASSLELGETQYF. DNA of the CDR3: TGTGCCAGCAGCTTAGAACTGGGGGAGACCCAGTACTTC.

The chain uses TRBV20-1 and TRBJ2-7, with a possible D match to TRBD1 (5 bases). This CDR3 has 13 residues. The V end was cut by 6 bases, the J end by 0 bases, with 12 bases between. Looked up from germline, CDR1 is DFQATT and CDR2 is SNEGSKA (reference sequence). The CDR3 nucleotides are TGCAGTGCCGACAGCCGGAGCTCCTACGAGCAGTACTTC. Translation: CSADSRSSYEQYF.

The rearrangement joins TRBV7-2 to TRBJ2-3, with D uncertain. The CDR3 length is 16 residues. Trimming removed 5 bases from V and 1 base from J, with 16 bases in between. Germline CDR1 is SGHTA and CDR2 is FQGNSA. The CDR3 sequence is CASSLPRRTGTDTQYF. The CDR3 DNA follows: TGTGCCAGCAGCCTCCCCAGGAGAACCGGCACAGATACGCAGTATTTT.

This clonotype was counted at least ten times. This chain connects TRBV29-1 to TRBJ2-3; 7 bases align to TRBD2. This CDR3 comprises 13 residues. The V segment lost 7 bases and the J segment 5 bases; nucleotides outside the gene matches: 9. In germline, CDR1 is SQVTM, CDR2 ANQGSEA. The CDR3 sequence is CSALPAGVDTQYF. For the CDR3, the DNA is TGCAGCGCTCTCCCGGCGGGGGTAGATACGCAGTATTTT.

This clonotype has only a few counts. The rearrangement joins TRBV29-1 to TRBJ2-4; TRBD1 agrees at 7 bases. The CDR3 is 15 residues long. Germline V gene sequence: CDR1 SQVTM, CDR2 ANQGSEA. Germline trimming cut 5 bases from V and 0 bases from J; bases unmatched to any gene: 7. The CDR3 is CSVIGQDLAKNIQYF. In nucleotides, the CDR3 is TGCAGCGTTATCGGACAGGACCTAGCCAAAAACATTCAGTACTTC.

The table lists this clonotype with a few counts. The chain uses TRBV6-1 and TRBJ2-7, with 14 bases that match TRBD2. There are 18 residues in the CDR3. From germline, CDR1 is MNHNS and CDR2 SASEGT. The J segment lost 3 bases and the V segment lost 7 bases, leaving 14 bases of the junction unmatched. The CDR3 DNA reads TGTGCCAGCACCCCCTTATCAACGGGACTAGCGGGGGACTACGAGCAGTACTTC. It specifies CASTPLSTGLAGDYEQYF.

The sample holds a few counts of this clonotype. CDR3: CSARGGGQRTLNTEAFF. CDR3 nucleotide sequence: TGCAGTGCTAGGGGTGGGGGACAGAGAACACTGAACACTGAAGCTTTCTTT. This chain connects TRBV20-1 to TRBJ1-1, with 7 bases that match TRBD1. V lost 3 bases, J lost 0 bases, and 13 bases stayed unmatched. The V gene's germline CDR1 is DFQATT and CDR2 SNEGSKA (reference sequence). CDR3 length equals 17 residues.

This clonotype has more than one count but fewer than ten. The chain couples TRBV12-3 or TRBV12-4 to TRBJ2-7; 8 bases align to TRBD1. The CDR3 is made up of 13 amino acids. J was trimmed by 6 bases and V by 5 bases; bases with no gene match: 6. CDR3 loop: CASSLGDRTEQYF. CDR3 DNA: TGTGCCAGCAGTCTAGGGGACAGGACCGAGCAGTACTTC.

This clonotype turned up a few times. The chain employs TRBV20-1 and TRBJ2-3; 14 nucleotides agree with TRBD2. Germline V CDR1 and CDR2: DFQATT, SNEGSKA (reference sequence). V lost 6 bases and J lost 6; bases outside the gene matches: 8. CDR3 length: 15 amino acids. CDR3 DNA: TGCAGTGCGTCGGGACTAGCGGGAGACAGCGATACGCAGTATTTT. The encoded protein is CSASGLAGDSDTQYF.

This clonotype has a handful of counts. CDR3 DNA: TGTGCCAGCAGGGGGATGCCCGGGGAGCTGTTTTTT. It codes for CASRGMPGELFF. The chain employs TRBV2 and TRBJ2-2, with D uncertain. With 6 bases removed from V and 6 bases from J, the gap between germline ends came to 8 bases. The CDR3 extends over 12 amino acids. Looked up from germline, CDR1 is SNHLY and CDR2 is FYNNEI.

V gene TRBV20-1 combines with J gene TRBJ2-5; TRBD2 matches at 10 bases. Germline values: CDR1 DFQATT, CDR2 SNEGSKA (reference sequence). J was trimmed by 8 bases and V by 4 bases; bases with no gene match: 10. The CDR3 contains 14 residues. The CDR3 DNA is TGCAGTGCTAAACGGACTAGCGGAACAGCCACCCAGTACTTC. Amino acid sequence: CSAKRTSGTATQYF.

There are a few counts of this clonotype. The chain has TRBV29-1 and TRBJ2-1, with 8 bases aligning to TRBD2. Looked up from germline, CDR1 is SQVTM and CDR2 is ANQGSEA. CDR3 length equals 12 residues. V dropped 8 bases and J dropped 10; count of bases not matched to a gene: 10. The CDR3 here is CSRPGGQGEQFF. CDR3 bases: TGCAGCCGTCCGGGGGGGCAGGGGGAGCAGTTCTTC.

This clonotype showed up just a few times. The genes are TRBV15 and TRBJ1-1; no firm D call. This CDR3 spans 14 amino acids. Germline V lookup: CDR1 LNHNV, CDR2 YYDKDF (reference sequence). Trimming stripped 8 bases from V and 1 base from J, with 14 bases between. The CDR3 coding sequence is TGTGCCACCCAGGACTCTCCGACGAACACTGAAGCTTTCTTT. Its protein product is CATQDSPTNTEAFF. Full variable domain (remainder filled in from reference TRBV15 and TRBJ1-1): DAMVIQNPRYQVTQFGKPVTLSCSQTLNHNVMYWYQQKSSQAPKLLFHYYDKDFNNEADTPDNFQSRRPNTSFCFLDIRSPGLGDTAMYLCATQDSPTNTEAFFGQGTRLTVV.

Ten or more counts support this clonotype. The chain has TRBV9 and TRBJ2-5; the D is unclear. This CDR3 comprises 14 residues. Germline loops: CDR1 SGDLS, CDR2 YYNGEE. V was shortened by 0 bases and J by 3 bases, with 9 bases between the two germline ends. DNA for the CDR3: TGTGCCAGCAGCGTAGGAGACGTAGAAGAGACCCAGTACTTC. Encoded protein: CASSVGDVEETQYF.

This clonotype was seen repeatedly, ten times or more. The chain employs TRBV20-1 and TRBJ2-5; 13 nucleotides line up with TRBD2. This CDR3 spans 14 amino acids. Looked up from germline, CDR1 is DFQATT and CDR2 is SNEGSKA (reference sequence). Trimming removed 7 bases from V and 4 bases from J; junction bases left unmatched: 6. The DNA of the CDR3 is TGCAGTGGCAAACTAGCGGGAGGGCCAGAGACCCAGTACTTC. Translation: CSGKLAGGPETQYF.

The chain carries TRBV7-2 and TRBJ2-7; a possible D gene is TRBD2 (5 bases). Germline loops: CDR1 SGHTA, CDR2 FQGNSA. This CDR3 spans 15 amino acids. V shed 1 base and J shed 7 bases, with 17 bases lying between them. CDR3 sequence: CASSLGGHDLREQYF. In nucleotides, the CDR3 is TGTGCCAGCAGCTTAGGAGGGCACGACCTTCGTGAGCAGTACTTC.

This clonotype was counted ten times or more. This chain connects TRBV20-1 to TRBJ2-1; 8 bases fit TRBD2. The CDR3 has 14 residues. The J segment lost 0 bases and the V segment lost 5 bases, leaving 3 bases of the junction unmatched. CDR1 and CDR2 from the germline V gene are DFQATT and SNEGSKA (reference sequence). CDR3 amino acids: CSALSGSSYNEQFF. The CDR3 nucleotides read TGCAGTGCTTTGAGCGGGAGCTCCTACAATGAGCAGTTCTTC.

This chain joins TRBV10-3 and TRBJ2-3, with D maybe TRBD1 (5 bases). Germline loops: CDR1 ENHRY, CDR2 SYGVKD. This CDR3 spans 15 amino acids. V lost 3 bases, J lost 4 bases, and 14 bases lay in between. CDR3 DNA: TGTGCCATCAGTGAAGGCAGGGTGGGCCCAGATACGCAGTATTTT. It yields the protein CAISEGRVGPDTQYF.

V usage is TRBV9 and J usage is TRBJ2-5; TRBD1 is a possible D gene (6 bases). Germline V gives CDR1 SGDLS, CDR2 YYNGEE. The CDR3 totals 15 residues. V lost 0 bases to trimming and J lost 0 bases, with 9 bases between them. The chain's CDR3 is CASSVGTEYQETQYF. DNA for the CDR3: TGTGCCAGCAGCGTAGGGACAGAATACCAAGAGACCCAGTACTTC.